The 29 T cell receptor beta chains listed next were all sequenced from one sample in a study of CD8+CD57+ T cells in acquired aplastic anemia. For sequencing, patients were chosen who had shown expansion of CD8+CD57+ cells by flow cytometry. Investigators profiled TCR beta VDJ and CDR3 from genomic DNA template. MiXCR, run by TCRdb on the reads, gives a single entry per CDR3 protein. The sample holds about 240,000 distinct CDR3 sequences, around half seen once. The specimen sequenced was sorted CD4+, CD8+, or CD8+CD57+ T cells (not recorded which) from PBMCs. The receptors stem from a human donor with aplastic anemia.

The chain combines TRBV5-6 with TRBJ2-2; the D gene is possibly TRBD2 (7 bases). Per germline, CDR1 SGHDT and CDR2 YYEEEE. This CDR3 region has 15 residues. Trimming pared 4 bases from V and 2 bases from J, leaving 12 bases between. The CDR3 spells CASSAPGGNTGELFF. The CDR3, as DNA: TGTGCCAGCAGCGCCCCGGGGGGCAACACCGGGGAGCTGTTTTTT.

This clonotype was recorded many times. This chain joins TRBV29-1 and TRBJ2-3; D is unclear. Germline CDR1 and CDR2: SQVTM and ANQGSEA. The CDR3 is 15 amino acids. Trimming stripped 4 bases from V and 2 bases from J, with 16 bases between. The CDR3: CSVVWAERLTDTQYF. In nucleotides, the CDR3 is TGCAGCGTTGTTTGGGCGGAGAGACTCACAGATACGCAGTATTTT.

The chain recombines TRBV7-2 with TRBJ1-1, with D uncertain. Deletions cut 3 bases from V and 3 bases from J, with 8 bases between. CDR3 length: 13 residues. CDR1 is SGHTA, CDR2 FQGNSA, per germline. The DNA of the CDR3 is TGTGCCAGCAGCTTCCTCGTACACACTGAAGCTTTCTTT. Its translation: CASSFLVHTEAFF.

This clonotype was seen repeatedly, ten times or more. This chain links TRBV19 with TRBJ1-2, with D possibly TRBD1 on 5 matching bases. This CDR3 is built from 18 residues. Germline V gene sequence: CDR1 LNHDA, CDR2 SQIVND (reference sequence). Trimming shortened V by 5 bases and J by 6 bases, and 28 bases separated the two germline ends. DNA for the CDR3: TGTGCCAGTAGTGGCCGGGACGGCAAGTTGTGGGTTTCGGATGGCTACACCTTC. It codes for CASSGRDGKLWVSDGYTF.

The CDR3 DNA sequence: TGTGCCAGCAGCTTCGGACAGGGGAACGGGCAGTACTTC. Residues: CASSFGQGNGQYF. V usage is TRBV7-2 and J usage is TRBJ2-7; 9 bases align to TRBD1. Germline-derived CDR1 and CDR2 are SGHTA and FQGNSA. J gave up 9 bases and V 3 bases, and 6 bases lay outside the gene matches. CDR3 length equals 13 residues.

Remarks on this clonotype: A much larger clone lies one base from this, so it may be a read error. The CDR3 spells CACSATGTGGFGNTIYF. The CDR3 DNA is TGTGCCTGCAGCGCGACCGGGACAGGGGGCTTTGGAAACACCATATATTTT. The V and J genes are TRBV7-9 and TRBJ1-3, with 12 bases fitting TRBD1. The CDR3 spans 17 residues. Germline CDR1 is SEHNR and CDR2 is FQNEAQ (reference sequence).

In its sample, this clonotype was seen many times. The gene calls are TRBV7-9 and TRBJ1-1; 7 bases agree with TRBD1. Losses at the gene ends were 10 bases for V and 4 bases for J; bases not matched to a gene: 9. This CDR3 spans 13 amino acids. Per the germline V gene, CDR1 is SEHNR and CDR2 is FQNEAQ (reference sequence). The CDR3 nucleotides read TGTGCCACCTCGGGACAGAAGCGCACTGAAGCTTTCTTT. Its protein is CATSGQKRTEAFF. The full variable domain, in which reference TRBV7-9 and TRBJ1-1 provide the parts outside the CDR3, is DTGVSQNPRHKITKRGQNVTFRCDPISEHNRLYWYRQTLGQGPEFLTYFQNEAQLEKSRLLSDRFSAERPKGSFSTLEIQRTEQGDSAMYLCATSGQKRTEAFFGQGTRLTVV.

The sample holds many counts of this clonotype. The chain is built from TRBV5-5 and TRBJ1-4; no clear D gene. CDR3 length equals 14 residues. Trimming cost V 1 base and J 4 bases, with 8 bases left between them. CDR1 and CDR2 (germline): SGHKS, YYEKEE (reference sequence). The CDR3 is CASSLLGYNEKLFF. Here the CDR3 DNA reads TGTGCCAGCAGCTTGTTGGGATATAATGAAAAACTGTTTTTT.

The chain carries TRBV19 and TRBJ1-5; D possibly corresponds to TRBD1 (5 bases). The CDR3 sequence is 14 residues long. The V end was cut by 6 bases, the J end by 3 bases, with 12 bases between. CDR1 and CDR2 (germline): LNHDA, SQIVND (reference sequence). The CDR3 region is CASRVDSFNQPQHF. CDR3 nucleotide sequence: TGTGCCAGTAGAGTTGACAGCTTCAATCAGCCCCAGCATTTT. Combining the CDR3 with reference TRBV19 and TRBJ1-5 gives the whole variable domain DGGITQSPKYLFRKEGQNVTLSCEQNLNHDAMYWYRQDPGQGLRLIYYSQIVNDFQKGDIAEGYSVSREKKESFPLTVTSAQKNPTAFYLCASRVDSFNQPQHFGDGTRLSIL.

This clonotype showed up many times. This chain links TRBV20-1 with TRBJ2-7, with a tentative D call TRBD1 (6 bases). Trimming took off 4 bases at V and 2 bases at J, with 15 bases between the two ends. CDR3 length: 14 residues. Germline assignment: CDR1 DFQATT and CDR2 SNEGSKA (reference sequence). The CDR3 loop reads CSAKLGAAAYEQYF. CDR3 DNA sequence: TGCAGTGCTAAATTGGGGGCAGCAGCCTACGAGCAGTACTTC.

Many counts were recorded for this clonotype. The CDR3 DNA sequence: TGTGCCAGCAGCCAAGAATCCAGCTATGGCTACACCTTC. It codes for CASSQESSYGYTF. The V gene is TRBV4-2, the J gene TRBJ1-2; D is unresolved. Germline lookup yields CDR1 LGHNA and CDR2 YNFKEQ. The CDR3 extends over 13 amino acids. V dropped 0 bases and J dropped 4 bases, with 6 bases sitting between them.

There are many counts of this clonotype. The V gene is TRBV19, the J gene TRBJ2-5; TRBD2 aligns across 10 bases. Germline V gene sequence: CDR1 LNHDA, CDR2 SQIVND (reference sequence). The CDR3 runs 18 residues. V shed 2 bases and J 5 bases; nucleotides not matched to a gene: 14. The CDR3 reads CASSINRSGRIYKETQYF. CDR3 nucleotides: TGTGCCAGTAGTATAAATCGTAGCGGGAGGATTTATAAGGAGACCCAGTACTTC.

The CDR3 nucleotides are TGTGCCAGTAGCCGCGGACTGCCCGGAGTTGATACGCAGTATTTT. It translates to CASSRGLPGVDTQYF. The genes are TRBV19 and TRBJ2-3, with D perhaps TRBD2 (5 bases). The CDR3 sequence is 15 residues long. Trimming removed 6 bases from V and 6 bases from J, with 19 bases in between. The germline gives CDR1 LNHDA, CDR2 SQIVND (reference sequence).

The V call is TRBV7-9, the J call TRBJ2-3; TRBD2 matches at 8 bases. The germline V gene has CDR1 SEHNR and CDR2 FQNEAQ (reference sequence). The CDR3 has 14 amino acids. Unmatched junction bases numbered 8, after V lost 2 bases and J lost 10 bases. The DNA for the CDR3 is TGTGCCAGCAGCTTAAATAGCGGGGACGGCTCGCAGTATTTT. Amino acid sequence: CASSLNSGDGSQYF.

This clonotype was seen at least ten times. This chain connects TRBV7-9 to TRBJ2-3; 12 bases match TRBD2. There are 17 residues in the CDR3. V dropped 1 base and J dropped 4; count of bases not matched to a gene: 6. Germline CDR1 SEHNR, CDR2 FQNEAQ (reference sequence). In nucleotides, the CDR3 is TGTGCCAGCAGCTTAGGGCCTGGACTAGCGGGGTCAGATACGCAGTATTTT. It codes for CASSLGPGLAGSDTQYF.

This clonotype has a count of ten or more. V usage is TRBV7-9 and J usage is TRBJ2-1, with D hard to call. Germline V gene lookup returns CDR1 SEHNR and CDR2 FQNEAQ (reference sequence). The ends were cut back, 5 bases at V and 7 bases at J, with 24 bases in the middle. The length of the CDR3 is 17 residues. For the CDR3, the DNA is TGTGCCAGCAGCCTCTACCCTGATATGAGACCAGATAATGAGCAGTTCTTC. Its protein product is CASSLYPDMRPDNEQFF.

About this clonotype: A much larger clonotype is one base distant, so this may be a read error. Given the absence of the conserved phenylalanine or tryptophan at the CDR3 end, a read error is likely. The chain links TRBV5-1 to TRBJ1-1, with D maybe TRBD1 (6 bases). Trimming left V 4 bases short and J 0 bases short, with 16 bases between. Germline-derived CDR1 and CDR2 are SGHRS and YFSETQ. This CDR3 comprises 16 residues. CDR3 bases: TGCGCCAGCAGCCCCGGACAGTTAAGCATGAACACTGAAGCTTTCCTT. Amino acids: CASSPGQLSMNTEAFL.

This clonotype was detected only once. At one boundary the junction diverges from the germline segment, which might be a read error. V usage is TRBV7-3 and J usage is TRBJ2-1; 7 positions agree with TRBD2. CDR1 and CDR2 from the germline V gene are SGHTA and FQGTGA. This CDR3 contains 15 residues. The CDR3 sequence: CAGSLLAGDNNEQFF. In DNA form, the CDR3 reads TGTGCCGGCAGCTTATTGGCGGGGGATAACAATGAGCAGTTCTTC.

This chain uses TRBV6-6 with TRBJ2-3; 7 positions match TRBD2. CDR1 is MNHNY and CDR2 is SVGAGI in the germline V gene (reference sequence). The CDR3 covers 18 residues. The junction had 12 bases not matched to a gene; V was cut back by 2 bases and J by 1 base. As DNA, the CDR3 is TGTGCCAGCAGTTACCCTTCGACTAGCTTGCTCGGCACAGATACGCAGTATTTT. Protein sequence: CASSYPSTSLLGTDTQYF.

The chain links TRBV7-9 to TRBJ1-4, with TRBD1 matching over 7 bases. The trim removed 7 bases at V and 6 bases at J, leaving 5 bases unmatched. CDR1 and CDR2 from the germline V gene are SEHNR and FQNEAQ (reference sequence). This CDR3 contains 13 residues. CDR3 in DNA: TGTGCCAGCACAGGGGGTTTAGATGAAAAACTGTTTTTT. As protein: CASTGGLDEKLFF. Full variable domain (rest looked up from reference TRBV7-9 and TRBJ1-4): DTGVSQNPRHKITKRGQNVTFRCDPISEHNRLYWYRQTLGQGPEFLTYFQNEAQLEKSRLLSDRFSAERPKGSFSTLEIQRTEQGDSAMYLCASTGGLDEKLFFGSGTQLSVL.

The chain has TRBV7-9 and TRBJ1-2; no clear D gene. The CDR3 runs 13 residues. CDR1 is SEHNR, CDR2 FQNEAQ, per germline (reference sequence). Deletions cut 7 bases from V and 6 bases from J, with 15 bases between. DNA for the CDR3: TGTGCCAGCACGGAGCAGAGCCGACATGGCTACACCTTC. Translating gives CASTEQSRHGYTF.

This clonotype was found a few times. The rearrangement joins TRBV30 to TRBJ2-3; TRBD1 agrees at 7 bases. There are 12 residues in the CDR3. Trimming took 3 bases from V and 6 from J; bases not matched to a gene: 3. Germline assignment: CDR1 GTSNPN and CDR2 SVGIG (reference sequence). The CDR3 sequence is CAWSTGADTQYF. The CDR3 DNA reads as TGTGCCTGGAGCACAGGGGCGGATACGCAGTATTTT.

This clonotype showed up just a few times. An end of the junction differs from the germline gene, which may be a read error. The chain has TRBV20-1 and TRBJ1-1; TRBD1 matches 7 bases. CDR1 is DFQATT and CDR2 is SNEGSKA in the germline V gene (reference sequence). The CDR3 covers 15 residues. CDR3 sequence reads: CSARPRGSRNTGAFF. CDR3 nucleotide sequence: TGCAGTGCTAGACCCAGGGGGTCTAGGAACACTGGAGCTTTCTTT.

Many counts were recorded for this clonotype. The genes are TRBV5-1 and TRBJ2-1; D is unclear. The CDR3 consists of 13 residues. The V gene's germline CDR1 is SGHRS and CDR2 YFSETQ. V was trimmed by 4 bases and J by 0 bases, leaving 5 bases between them. CDR3 in DNA: TGCGCCAGCAGCGCCGGCTCCTACAATGAGCAGTTCTTC. Translation gives CASSAGSYNEQFF.

The gene calls are TRBV7-9 and TRBJ1-4, with 12 bases lining up with TRBD1. Trimming removed 5 bases from V and 3 bases from J; junction bases left unmatched: 7. This CDR3 region has 17 residues. Germline loops: CDR1 SEHNR, CDR2 FQNEAQ (reference sequence). CDR3 in amino acids: CASSAGTGGASNEKLFF. In nucleotides, the CDR3 is TGTGCCAGCAGCGCCGGGACAGGGGGCGCGTCTAATGAAAAACTGTTTTTT. Looking up the rest from reference TRBV7-9 and TRBJ1-4 gives the full variable domain: DTGVSQNPRHKITKRGQNVTFRCDPISEHNRLYWYRQTLGQGPEFLTYFQNEAQLEKSRLLSDRFSAERPKGSFSTLEIQRTEQGDSAMYLCASSAGTGGASNEKLFFGSGTQLSVL.

This clonotype occurred many times. The V call is TRBV6-4, the J call TRBJ2-2, with 9 nucleotides matching TRBD2. With V trimmed by 4 bases and J by 3 bases, 0 bases remained unmatched. The V gene's germline CDR1 is MRHNA and CDR2 SNTAGT. This CDR3 contains 14 residues. The CDR3 nucleotides are TGTGCCAGCAGTGTAGCGGGAGACACCGGGGAGCTGTTTTTT. Translation: CASSVAGDTGELFF.

This clonotype has only a few counts. Since the CDR3 does not end with the conserved phenylalanine or tryptophan, this likely comes from a read error. It is unclear where the CDR3 begins or ends on the DNA, so no DNA is shown, and the CDR3 is as TCRdb lists it. The chain combines TRBV13 with TRBJ2-2; whether TRBD2, the table's D call, matches the DNA was not checked. In germline, CDR1 is PRHDT, CDR2 FYEKMQ (reference sequence). The CDR3 has 9 amino acids, counting both end residues. The CDR3 reads CASRPGGLA.

The chain joins TRBV20-1 to TRBJ1-1; D is unclear. From germline, CDR1 is DFQATT and CDR2 SNEGSKA (reference sequence). The CDR3 has 13 amino acids. The V end lost 0 bases, the J end lost 10 bases, and 15 bases lay between the germline ends. Written as DNA, the CDR3 is TGCAGTGCTAGAGATAGGGCAGGCGGAGGAGCTTTCTTT. Its protein is CSARDRAGGGAFF.

On this clonotype: Germline and junction disagree at one end, which may indicate a read error. This chain connects TRBV7-2 to TRBJ2-1; TRBD2 might be the D (5 bases). The CDR3 runs to 12 residues. The V gene's germline CDR1 is SGHTA and CDR2 FQGNSA. CDR3 coding DNA: TGTGCCAGCAGCCTGGGTAACAATGAGCGGTTTTTC. This gives the protein CASSLGNNERFF.